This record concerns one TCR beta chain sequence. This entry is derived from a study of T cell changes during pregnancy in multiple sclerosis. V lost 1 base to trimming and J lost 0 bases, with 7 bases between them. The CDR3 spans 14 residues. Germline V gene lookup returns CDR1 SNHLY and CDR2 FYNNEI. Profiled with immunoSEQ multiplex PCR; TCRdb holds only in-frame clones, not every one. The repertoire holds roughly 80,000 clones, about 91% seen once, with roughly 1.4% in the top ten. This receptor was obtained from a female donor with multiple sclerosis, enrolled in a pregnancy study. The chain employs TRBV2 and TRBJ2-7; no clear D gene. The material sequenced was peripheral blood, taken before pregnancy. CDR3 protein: CASSEGRNSYEQYF. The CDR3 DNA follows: TGTGCCAGCAGTGAAGGGCGGAACTCCTACGAGCAGTACTTC. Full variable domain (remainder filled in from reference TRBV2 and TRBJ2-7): EPEVTQTPSHQVTQMGQEVILRCVPISNHLYFYWYRQILGQKVEFLVSFYNNEISEKSEIFDDQFSVERPDGSNFTLKIRSTKLEDSAMYFCASSEGRNSYEQYFGPGTRLTVT.